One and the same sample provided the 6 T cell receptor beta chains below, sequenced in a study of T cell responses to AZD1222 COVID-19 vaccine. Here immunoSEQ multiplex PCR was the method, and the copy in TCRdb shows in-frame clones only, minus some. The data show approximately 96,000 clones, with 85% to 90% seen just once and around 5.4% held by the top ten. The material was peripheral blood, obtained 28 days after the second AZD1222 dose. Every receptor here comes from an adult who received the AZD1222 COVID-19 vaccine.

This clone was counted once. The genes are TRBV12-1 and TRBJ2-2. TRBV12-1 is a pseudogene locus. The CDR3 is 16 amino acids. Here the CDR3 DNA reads TGTGCCAGCAGCTATAAGACGGCCCAGAACACCGGGGAGCTGTTTTTT. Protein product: CASSYKTAQNTGELFF.

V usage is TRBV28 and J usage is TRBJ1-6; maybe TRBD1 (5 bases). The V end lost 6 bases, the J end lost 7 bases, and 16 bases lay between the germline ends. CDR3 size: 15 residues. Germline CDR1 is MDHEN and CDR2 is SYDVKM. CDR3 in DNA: TGTGCCAGCAGCCTAAACCGGGACGGCAATTCACCCCTCCACTTT. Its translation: CASSLNRDGNSPLHF. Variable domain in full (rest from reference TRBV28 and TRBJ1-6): DVKVTQSSRYLVKRTGEKVFLECVQDMDHENMFWYRQDPGLGLRLIYFSYDVKMKEKGDIPEGYSVSREKKERFSLILESASTNQTSMYLCASSLNRDGNSPLHFGNGTRLTVT.

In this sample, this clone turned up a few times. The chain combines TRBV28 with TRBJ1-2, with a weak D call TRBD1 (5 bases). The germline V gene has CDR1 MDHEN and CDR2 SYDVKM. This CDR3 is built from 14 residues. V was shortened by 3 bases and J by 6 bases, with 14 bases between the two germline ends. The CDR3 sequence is CASSLGGDRDGYTF. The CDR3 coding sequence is TGTGCCAGCAGTTTGGGGGGGGACCGGGATGGCTACACCTTC.

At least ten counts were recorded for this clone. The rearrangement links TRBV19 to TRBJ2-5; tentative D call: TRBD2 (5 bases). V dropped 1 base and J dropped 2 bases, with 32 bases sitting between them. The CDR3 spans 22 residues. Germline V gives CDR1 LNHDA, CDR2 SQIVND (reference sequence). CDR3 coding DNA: TGTGCCAGTAGTATAGGCCCTCTGATGCAACCCCGACTATCAATTGGACAAGAGACCCAGTACTTC. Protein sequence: CASSIGPLMQPRLSIGQETQYF.

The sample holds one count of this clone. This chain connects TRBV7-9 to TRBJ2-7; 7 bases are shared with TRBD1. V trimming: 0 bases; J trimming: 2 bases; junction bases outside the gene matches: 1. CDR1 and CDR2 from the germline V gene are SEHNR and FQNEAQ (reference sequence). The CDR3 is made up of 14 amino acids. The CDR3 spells CASSLAGTAYEQYF. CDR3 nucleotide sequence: TGTGCCAGCAGCTTAGCCGGGACAGCCTACGAGCAGTACTTC.

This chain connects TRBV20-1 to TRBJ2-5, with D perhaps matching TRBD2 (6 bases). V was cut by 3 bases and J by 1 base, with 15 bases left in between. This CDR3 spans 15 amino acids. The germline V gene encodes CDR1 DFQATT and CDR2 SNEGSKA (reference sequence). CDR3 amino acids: CSASLARPVQETQYF. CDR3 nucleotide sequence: TGCAGTGCTAGTCTAGCGCGGCCGGTCCAAGAGACCCAGTACTTC.